Below, one T cell receptor beta chain is given with its context. The antigen is undetermined. Trimming removed 1 base from V and 5 bases from J; junction bases left unmatched: 6. The length of the CDR3 is 14 residues. CDR1 is DFQATT and CDR2 is SNEGSKA in the germline V gene (reference sequence). Oncomine TCR Beta short-read sequencing was applied to DNA from cultured CD4+ T cells. TCRdb reanalysed the PCR reads using MiXCR and keeps one entry per CDR3 protein. The table lists some 10,000 distinct CDR3 sequences, approximately 61% of them singletons. The record originates from a study of vaccination and CD4 T cells after COVID-19. Background on the study: Stimulation of cells relied on overlapping spike peptides derived from SARS-CoV-2, HCoV-NL63, HCoV-OC43 and HCoV-229E.

Treatment specified: roughly ten-day PBMC culture with coronavirus spike peptide pools or control peptides (ViraFEST assay). The receptor's source is a human donor who had recovered from COVID-19. V and J are TRBV20-1 and TRBJ2-7, with 9 bases that match TRBD1. The sample comprised CD4+ T cells from blood, cultured in vitro. CDR3 residues: CSARAGQGTNEQYF. In nucleotides, the CDR3 is TGCAGTGCTAGAGCAGGACAGGGGACTAACGAGCAGTACTTC.